The rows below give T cell receptor beta chains drawn from one sample of a study of blood T cell repertoires in COVID-19. The data were produced by immunoSEQ multiplex PCR, yet TCRdb's version contains in-frame clones alone and is incomplete. Among 180,000 or so clones listed, roughly 90% were seen once. Sequenced input: peripheral blood. These receptor sequences come from a man between 18 and 29 years old with active or convalescent COVID-19. Each CDR3 is given with its conserved first and last residue. A D gene is named only where the DNA matches it firmly. Some rows have no size entry. The others give once, few or many, or a class for an expanded clone.

TRBJ2-1 TRBD2 . TRBV9 TGTGCCAGCAGCCCGGGGGGTGAGCAGTTCTTC CASSPGGEQFF
TRBJ2-2 . . TRBV5-1 TGCGCCAGCAGCCTCGGAGGGGCGGCGAACACCGGGGAGCTGTTTTTT CASSLGGAANTGELFF
TRBJ1-4 . . TRBV6-1 TGTGCCAGCAGTGAATGGGCTCAAAAACTGTTTTTT CASSEWAQKLFF
TRBJ1-6 TRBD1 . TRBV9 TGTGCCAGCAGCGTAGACCCCCTGAGGCAGGGGGGTAATTCACCCCTCCACTTT CASSVDPLRQGGNSPLHF
TRBJ1-4 . . TRBV11-3 TGTGCCAGCAGCTTAGCGAGGACTAATGAAAAACTGTTTTTT CASSLARTNEKLFF
TRBJ2-5 . once TRBV24-1 TGTGCCACCAGTGGTTACTTAGGGGGAAGAGAGACCCAGTACTTC CATSGYLGGRETQYF
TRBJ2-1 TRBD2 . TRBV4-1 TGCGCCAGCAGCCAAGCGAGAGCGGGAGGAACCTCAAATGAGCAGTTCTTC CASSQARAGGTSNEQFF
TRBJ1-4 . . TRBV1 TGCACCAGCAGCCAAGATTGTTTGGGGGGGGGAACAGGTAATGAAAAACTGTTTTTT CTSSQDCLGGGTGNEKLFF
TRBJ2-3 . . TRBV9 TGTGCCAGCAGCGTAGCGGGGGGCCATACGCAGTATTTT CASSVAGGHTQYF
TRBJ2-1 TRBD2 . TRBV6-5 TGTGCCAGCACAAAAGGACTAGCGAGGGAAGGTGAGCAGTTCTTC CASTKGLAREGEQFF
TRBJ2-3 TRBD2 . TRBV5-5 TGTGCCAGCCTCCTAGCGGGGGACCTACTTAGCACAGATACGCAGTATTTT CASLLAGDLLSTDTQYF
TRBJ2-5 TRBD2 . TRBV7-9 TGTGCCAGCAGCTCTCCTTCGGCTAGCGGGAGATTTGTAGAGACCCAGTACTTC CASSSPSASGRFVETQYF
TRBJ2-3 . . TRBV30 TGTGCCTGGAGTGCTTGGCGGGGTGCAGATACGCAGTATTTT CAWSAWRGADTQYF
TRBJ2-1 TRBD2 . TRBV12-3/TRBV12-4 TGTGCCAGCAGATCCCGGGGGGGAGTGCAGTTCTTC CASRSRGGVQFF
TRBJ1-1 . . TRBV5-1 TGCGCCAGCAGCTTCAAAGGGGTTGAAGCTTTCTTT CASSFKGVEAFF
TRBJ1-1 . . TRBV5-1 TGCGCCAGCAGCTTTGTCAGGGGGAACACTGAAGCTTTCTTT CASSFVRGNTEAFF
TRBJ1-6 TRBD1 once TRBV19 TGTGCCAGTAGTCTCGACAGGGAGTATTCACCCCTCCACTTT CASSLDREYSPLHF
TRBJ2-6 . once TRBV19 TGTGCCAGTAGTATAGGGAGTGGGGCCAACGTCCTGACTTTC CASSIGSGANVLTF
TRBJ1-5 . few TRBV6-5 TGTGCCAGCACCGCAGGGAGGAGACAGCCCCAGCATTTT CASTAGRRQPQHF
TRBJ1-5 . . TRBV7-9 TGTGCCAGCAGCTTAGACGGGCAGCCCCAGCATTTT CASSLDGQPQHF
TRBJ2-2 . . TRBV7-9 TGTGCCAGCAGCTTAGGGGCCTCCGGGGAGCTGTTTTTT CASSLGASGELFF
TRBJ2-3 TRBD2 . TRBV2 TGTGCCAGCAGTGAAGTACGGGGGGGCACAGATACGCAGTATTTT CASSEVRGGTDTQYF
TRBJ2-2 . once TRBV6-4 TGTGCCAGCAGTCCGCGTGCGGGCTCGAACACCGGGGAGCTGTTTTTT CASSPRAGSNTGELFF
TRBJ2-1 TRBD2 . TRBV12-3/TRBV12-4 TGTGCCAGCAGTCGTTGGACTAGCAATGAGCAGTTCTTC CASSRWTSNEQFF
TRBJ1-4 . . TRBV5-1 TGCGCCAGCAGCCCCAGACAGTCAACAAATGAAAAACTGTTTTTT CASSPRQSTNEKLFF
TRBJ2-7 . few TRBV20-1 TGCAGTGCTAAACTAGCAACCGAGCAGTACTTC CSAKLATEQYF
TRBJ2-2 . . TRBV9 TGTGCCAGCAGCGTATCTGGGGGCGCCTGGAACGGGGAGCTGTTTTTT CASSVSGGAWNGELFF
TRBJ1-1 . . TRBV5-1 TGCGCCAGCAGCTTGGTGGGGTTGCCCAGGACAGTCGATGAAGCTTTCTTT CASSLVGLPRTVDEAFF
TRBJ2-3 TRBD2 . TRBV4-3 TGCGCCAGCAGCCAACAGACTAGCGGGAGGTCGAATACGCAGTATTTT CASSQQTSGRSNTQYF
TRBJ2-1 . . TRBV4-1 TGCGCCAGCAGCCAAGCTACCCCAAGCTCCTACAATGAGCAGTTCTTC CASSQATPSSYNEQFF
TRBJ2-7 TRBD2 . TRBV3-1/TRBV3-2 TGTGCCAGCAGCCGGTTTGGGACTAGCGGCTACGAGCAGTACTTC CASSRFGTSGYEQYF
TRBJ1-5 TRBD1 . TRBV7-8 TGTGCCAGCAGCCTATATGGACAGGGGGCTCAGGGTCAGCCCCAGCATTTT CASSLYGQGAQGQPQHF
TRBJ2-3 . . TRBV12-5 TGTGCTAGTGGAGGAAGGGAGCGGGGCACAGATACGCAGTATTTT CASGGRERGTDTQYF
TRBJ1-6 . . TRBV7-2 TGTGCCAGCAGCTTATATCGGGTCTCCTCCTATAATTCACCCCTCCACTTT CASSLYRVSSYNSPLHF
TRBJ2-2 . . TRBV11-2 TGTGCCAGCAGCTTCCAACGGGGAGCAAACACCGGGGAGCTGTTTTTT CASSFQRGANTGELFF
TRBJ1-3 . . TRBV11-2 TGTGCCAGCAGCTTAGGACAGTCTGGAAACACCATATATTTT CASSLGQSGNTIYF
TRBJ2-1 TRBD1 . TRBV7-9 TGTGCCAGCAGCCCCTGGATGGGACAGGGAGACAATGAGCAGTTCTTC CASSPWMGQGDNEQFF
TRBJ2-7 . . TRBV18 TGTGCCAGCTCAGCGGCGGGGGACAGGGAGCAGTACTTC CASSAAGDREQYF
TRBJ2-3 TRBD2 . TRBV13 TGTGCCAGCAGCTTATCCGGGGGGGCAGATACGCAGTATTTT CASSLSGGADTQYF
TRBJ1-1 . . TRBV19 TGTGCCAGTAGACCCCGAATGTGGTCGGTGGAGCGCAACACTGAAGCTTTCTTT CASRPRMWSVERNTEAFF
TRBJ2-7 TRBD1 . TRBV9 TGTGCCAGCAGCCCCAGACAGGGTTCCTCCTACGAGCAGTACTTC CASSPRQGSSYEQYF
TRBJ2-3 . . TRBV27 TGTGCCAGCAGTCCCCGGACAGGCACAGATACGCAGTATTTT CASSPRTGTDTQYF
TRBJ2-5 . . TRBV5-1 TGCGCCAGCAGCTCACAAGAGACCCAGTACTTC CASSSQETQYF
TRBJ2-7 TRBD1 few TRBV5-1 TGCGCCAGCAGCGGGCGGACAGGGGGATTCTACGAGCAGTACTTC CASSGRTGGFYEQYF
TRBJ1-5 . . TRBV6-6 TGTGCCAGCAGTAAGGACTTTCTCCAGCATTTT CASSKDFLQHF
TRBJ2-7 . . TRBV2 TGTGCCAGCACCCCCCGGACAGTAGACTCCTACGAGCAGTACTTC CASTPRTVDSYEQYF